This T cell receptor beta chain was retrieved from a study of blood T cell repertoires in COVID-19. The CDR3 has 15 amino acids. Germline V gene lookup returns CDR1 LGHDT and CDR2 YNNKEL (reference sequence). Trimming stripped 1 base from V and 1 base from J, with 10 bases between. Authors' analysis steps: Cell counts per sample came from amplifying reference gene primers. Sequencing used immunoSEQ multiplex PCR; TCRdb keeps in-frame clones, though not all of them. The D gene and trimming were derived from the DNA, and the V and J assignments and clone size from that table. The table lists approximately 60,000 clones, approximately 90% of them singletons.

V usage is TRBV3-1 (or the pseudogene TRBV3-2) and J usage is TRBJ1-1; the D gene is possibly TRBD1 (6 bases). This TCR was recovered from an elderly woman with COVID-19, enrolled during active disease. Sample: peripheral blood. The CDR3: CASSQGTASNTEAFF. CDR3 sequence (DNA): TGTGCCAGCAGCCAAGGGACAGCCTCGAACACTGAAGCTTTCTTT.